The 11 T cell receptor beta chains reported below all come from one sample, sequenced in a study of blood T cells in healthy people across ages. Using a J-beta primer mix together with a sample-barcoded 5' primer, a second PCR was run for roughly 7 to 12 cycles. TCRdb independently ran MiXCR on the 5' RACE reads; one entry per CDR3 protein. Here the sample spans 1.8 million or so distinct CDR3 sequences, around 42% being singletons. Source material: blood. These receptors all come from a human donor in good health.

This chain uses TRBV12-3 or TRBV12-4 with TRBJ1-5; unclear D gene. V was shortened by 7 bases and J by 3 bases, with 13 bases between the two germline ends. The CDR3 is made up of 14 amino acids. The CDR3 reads CASTDRRNNQPQHF. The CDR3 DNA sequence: TGTGCCAGCACCGACCGACGGAACAATCAGCCCCAGCATTTT.

The CDR3 is CASSHTTNNEQFF. CDR3 DNA: TGTGCCAGCAGCCATACTACAAACAATGAGCAGTTCTTC. This chain joins TRBV3-1 and TRBJ2-1, with no clear D. This CDR3 region has 13 residues. CDR1 is LGHDT and CDR2 is YNNKEL in the germline V gene (reference sequence). Between the trimmed V and J ends, which lost 3 bases and 5 bases, there was a span of 8 bases.

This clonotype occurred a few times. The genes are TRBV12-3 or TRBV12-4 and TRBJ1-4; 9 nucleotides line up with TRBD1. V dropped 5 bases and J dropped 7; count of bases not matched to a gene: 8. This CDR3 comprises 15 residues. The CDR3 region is CASSAWTGEFEKLFF. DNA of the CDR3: TGTGCCAGCAGTGCCTGGACAGGGGAATTTGAAAAACTGTTTTTT.

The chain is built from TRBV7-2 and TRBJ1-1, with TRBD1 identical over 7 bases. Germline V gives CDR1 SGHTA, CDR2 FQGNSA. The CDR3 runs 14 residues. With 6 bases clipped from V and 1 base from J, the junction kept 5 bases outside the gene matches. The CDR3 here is CASRYNRGNTEAFF. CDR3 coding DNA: TGTGCCAGCAGATATAACAGGGGGAACACTGAAGCTTTCTTT.

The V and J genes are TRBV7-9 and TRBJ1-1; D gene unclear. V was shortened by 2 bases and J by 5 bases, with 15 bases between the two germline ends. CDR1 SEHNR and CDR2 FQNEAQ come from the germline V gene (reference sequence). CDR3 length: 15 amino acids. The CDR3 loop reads CASSLRTSSKTEAFF. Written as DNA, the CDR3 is TGTGCCAGCAGCTTAAGGACGAGTAGTAAAACTGAAGCTTTCTTT.

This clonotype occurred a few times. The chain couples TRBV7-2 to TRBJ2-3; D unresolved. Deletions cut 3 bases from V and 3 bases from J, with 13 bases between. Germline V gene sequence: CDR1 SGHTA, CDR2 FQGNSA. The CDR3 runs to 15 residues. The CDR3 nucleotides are TGTGCCAGCAGCTTTGGGCTTTTGGGGACAGATACGCAGTATTTT. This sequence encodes CASSFGLLGTDTQYF.

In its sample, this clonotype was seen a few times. CDR3 coding DNA: TGTGCCAGCAGTTACTCCTACGATACGCAGTATTTT. As protein: CASSYSYDTQYF. V gene TRBV12-3 or TRBV12-4 combines with J gene TRBJ2-3; the D is unclear. The CDR3 is 12 amino acids. V lost 4 bases and J 6 bases, leaving 8 bases between the germline ends.

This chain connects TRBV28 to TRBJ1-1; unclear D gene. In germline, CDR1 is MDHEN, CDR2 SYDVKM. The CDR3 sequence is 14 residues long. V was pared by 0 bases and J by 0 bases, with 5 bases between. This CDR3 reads CASSLWSLNTEAFF. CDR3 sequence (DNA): TGTGCCAGCAGTTTATGGTCCCTGAACACTGAAGCTTTCTTT.

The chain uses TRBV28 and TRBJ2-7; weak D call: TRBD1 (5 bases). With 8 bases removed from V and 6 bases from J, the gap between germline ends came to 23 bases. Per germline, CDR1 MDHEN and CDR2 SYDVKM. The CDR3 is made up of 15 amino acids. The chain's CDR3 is CASSQVVSGKGEQYF. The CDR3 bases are TGTGCCAGCTCCCAGGTGGTCTCAGGGAAGGGCGAGCAGTACTTC.

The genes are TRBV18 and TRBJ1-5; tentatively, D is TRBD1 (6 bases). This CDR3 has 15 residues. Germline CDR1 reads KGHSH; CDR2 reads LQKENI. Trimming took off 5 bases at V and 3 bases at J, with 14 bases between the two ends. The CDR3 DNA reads TGTGCCAGCTCAGCCCAAGGGGGGTACAATCAGCCCCAGCATTTT. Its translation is CASSAQGGYNQPQHF.

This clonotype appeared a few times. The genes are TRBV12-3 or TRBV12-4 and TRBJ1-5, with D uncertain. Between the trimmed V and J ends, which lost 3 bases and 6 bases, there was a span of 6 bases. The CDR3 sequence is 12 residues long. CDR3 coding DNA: TGTGCCAGCAGTTTTGTTCGTCAGCCCCAGCATTTT. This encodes CASSFVRQPQHF.